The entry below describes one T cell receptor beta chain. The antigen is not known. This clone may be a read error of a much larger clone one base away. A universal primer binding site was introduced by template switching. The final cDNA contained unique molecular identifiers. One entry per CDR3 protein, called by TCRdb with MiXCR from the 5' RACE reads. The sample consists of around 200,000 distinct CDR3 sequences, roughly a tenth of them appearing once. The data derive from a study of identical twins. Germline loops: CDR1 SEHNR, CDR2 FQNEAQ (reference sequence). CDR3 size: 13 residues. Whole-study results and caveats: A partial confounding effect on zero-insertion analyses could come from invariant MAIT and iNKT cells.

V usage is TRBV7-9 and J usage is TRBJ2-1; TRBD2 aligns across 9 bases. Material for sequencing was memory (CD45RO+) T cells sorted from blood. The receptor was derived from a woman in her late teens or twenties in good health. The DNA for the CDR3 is TGTGCCAGCGGGCGGGAGGGCCTCTCCGAGCACTTCTTC. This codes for CASGREGLSEHFF.